The 14 T cell receptor beta chains presented below share a single source sample, sequenced in a study of T cells after yellow fever vaccination. TCRdb re-derived calls from the 5' RACE reads in MiXCR, one entry per CDR3 protein. The top ten hold 2.5% to 4% of the sample, which has about 340,000 distinct CDR3 sequences, around 12% seen once. The material sequenced was CD4+ T cells sorted from PBMCs, taken 15 days after the yellow fever booster vaccination. Every receptor here comes from a man younger than 35 who received the YFV17D yellow fever vaccine.

The chain carries TRBV28 and TRBJ1-5; D is perhaps TRBD1 (6 bases). This CDR3 has 15 amino acids. CDR1 is MDHEN and CDR2 is SYDVKM in the germline V gene. Trimming removed 4 bases from V and 3 bases from J, with 13 bases in between. CDR3 sequence (DNA): TGTGCCAGCAGTTCCCGGACAGCGCACAATCAGCCCCAGCATTTT. It specifies CASSSRTAHNQPQHF.

This clonotype appeared a few times. The chain links TRBV4-3 to TRBJ1-6; 7 bases line up with TRBD1. The CDR3 consists of 17 residues. The junction had 8 bases not matched to a gene; V was cut back by 2 bases and J by 4 bases. Germline CDR1 is LGHNA and CDR2 is YSLEER. CDR3 bases: TGCGCCAGCAGCCAAACGGCAAACAGGGGATATAATTCACCCCTCCACTTT. This gives the protein CASSQTANRGYNSPLHF.

The sample holds many counts of this clonotype. The V gene is TRBV7-9, the J gene TRBJ1-2; TRBD1 matches at 11 bases. This CDR3 spans 15 amino acids. Germline CDR1 is SEHNR and CDR2 is FQNEAQ (reference sequence). V shed 5 bases, J shed 8 bases, and the junction held 10 bases outside the gene matches. Here the CDR3 DNA reads TGTGCCAGCAGCCAAAACGGACAGGGGGCGACCGGCTACACCTTC. It translates to CASSQNGQGATGYTF. Variable domain in full (rest from reference TRBV7-9 and TRBJ1-2): DTGVSQNPRHKITKRGQNVTFRCDPISEHNRLYWYRQTLGQGPEFLTYFQNEAQLEKSRLLSDRFSAERPKGSFSTLEIQRTEQGDSAMYLCASSQNGQGATGYTFGSGTRLTVV.

The chain is built from TRBV20-1 and TRBJ2-7; no clear D. The V gene lost 6 bases and the J gene lost 2 bases, with 5 bases spanning the gap. CDR1 and CDR2 from the germline V gene are DFQATT and SNEGSKA (reference sequence). This CDR3 has 10 amino acids. CDR3 in amino acids: CSAGTYEQYF. CDR3 DNA: TGCAGTGCAGGAACCTACGAGCAGTACTTC.

The chain recombines TRBV7-3 with TRBJ2-4; D possibly uses TRBD1 or TRBD2 (6 bases each). Germline-derived CDR1 and CDR2 are SGHTA and FQGTGA. The CDR3 spans 14 residues. Trimming pared 0 bases from V and 6 bases from J, leaving 9 bases between. In DNA form, the CDR3 reads TGTGCCAGCAGCTTAACTCCGGGGGCAAACATTCAGTACTTC. This encodes CASSLTPGANIQYF. Using reference TRBV7-3 and TRBJ2-4 for the parts outside the CDR3, the full variable domain is GAGVSQTPSNKVTEKGKYVELRCDPISGHTALYWYRQSLGQGPEFLIYFQGTGAADDSGLPNDRFFAVRPEGSVSTLKIQRTERGDSAVYLCASSLTPGANIQYFGAGTRLSVL.

This clonotype was counted only a few times. The rearrangement joins TRBV7-2 to TRBJ2-5; 9 nucleotides agree with TRBD2. CDR1 and CDR2 (germline): SGHTA, FQGNSA. The length of the CDR3 is 15 residues. Unmatched junction bases numbered 5, after V lost 4 bases and J lost 2 bases. The CDR3 sequence is CASSSQRGEQETQYF. Written as DNA, the CDR3 is TGTGCCAGCAGCTCCCAGCGGGGGGAACAAGAGACCCAGTACTTC. The variable domain in full, with the rest retrieved from reference TRBV7-2 and TRBJ2-5, is GAGVSQSPSNKVTEKGKDVELRCDPISGHTALYWYRQSLGQGLEFLIYFQGNSAPDKSGLPSDRFSAERTGGSVSTLTIQRTQQEDSAVYLCASSSQRGEQETQYFGPGTRLLVL.

The chain recombines TRBV18 with TRBJ1-3; TRBD1 matches at 7 bases. V lost 0 bases and J lost 0; bases outside the gene matches: 5. Germline V CDR1 and CDR2: KGHSH, LQKENI. This CDR3 is 17 amino acids long. In nucleotides, the CDR3 is TGTGCCAGCTCACCACCGAATCCAGGGGGCTCTGGAAACACCATATATTTT. It is translated as CASSPPNPGGSGNTIYF.

In this sample, this clonotype turned up a few times. The chain employs TRBV5-1 and TRBJ2-5; maybe TRBD1 (6 bases). CDR1 and CDR2 from the germline V gene are SGHRS and YFSETQ. V lost 3 bases to trimming and J lost 4 bases, with 13 bases between them. CDR3 length equals 14 residues. Here the CDR3 reads CASSSGQLGETQYF. The CDR3 nucleotides read TGCGCCAGCAGCTCCGGACAGTTGGGAGAGACCCAGTACTTC.

Only a few counts were recorded for this clonotype. The chain links TRBV19 to TRBJ1-5; TRBD1 agrees at 7 bases. Per germline, CDR1 LNHDA and CDR2 SQIVND (reference sequence). The CDR3 spans 15 residues. The J segment lost 9 bases and the V segment lost 7 bases, leaving 15 bases of the junction unmatched. The CDR3 coding sequence is TGTGCCAGTACCACAACCCGGCAGGGGGTGAGGCCCCAGCATTTT. Amino acid sequence: CASTTTRQGVRPQHF.

CDR3 loop: CASSYRFDTEAFF. DNA of the CDR3: TGTGCCAGCAGTTACCGATTCGACACTGAAGCTTTCTTT. V and J are TRBV6-5 and TRBJ1-1; no definite D call. CDR3 length: 13 amino acids. With 2 bases removed from V and 3 bases from J, the gap between germline ends came to 7 bases. Germline CDR1 and CDR2: MNHEY and SVGAGI.

V usage is TRBV6-5 and J usage is TRBJ1-5; 7 bases map to TRBD1. With V trimmed by 6 bases and J by 6 bases, 5 bases remained unmatched. The germline V gene has CDR1 MNHEY and CDR2 SVGAGI. The CDR3 has 13 amino acids. CDR3 protein: CASRRQGGQPQHF. CDR3 nucleotides: TGTGCCAGCAGACGACAGGGCGGTCAGCCCCAGCATTTT.

The genes are TRBV7-3 and TRBJ2-2; no clear D gene. The V end was cut by 5 bases, the J end by 4 bases, with 20 bases between. Germline V lookup: CDR1 SGHTA, CDR2 FQGTGA. The CDR3 contains 17 residues. This chain's CDR3 is CASSPFSAAIGTGELFF. DNA for the CDR3: TGTGCCAGCAGCCCTTTTTCCGCGGCGATTGGCACCGGGGAGCTGTTTTTT.

V is TRBV9 and J is TRBJ2-3; 8 bases match TRBD2. The CDR3 covers 17 residues. Per the germline V gene, CDR1 is SGDLS and CDR2 is YYNGEE. V dropped 0 bases and J dropped 0; count of bases not matched to a gene: 6. The CDR3 DNA follows: TGTGCCAGCAGCGTAGCAGCGGGGGCCGCTAGCACAGATACGCAGTATTTT. Encoded protein: CASSVAAGAASTDTQYF.

The sample holds a few counts of this clonotype. The chain uses TRBV7-3 and TRBJ1-1; 7 bases are shared with TRBD1. The ends lost 6 bases at V and 1 base at J; junction bases unmatched: 11. CDR1 is SGHTA and CDR2 is FQGTGA in the germline V gene. The CDR3 covers 16 residues. This CDR3 reads CASSPGTDRENTEAFF. CDR3 DNA: TGTGCCAGCAGTCCTGGAACCGACAGGGAGAACACTGAAGCTTTCTTT.